Presented here are 11 T cell receptor beta chains from one specimen sequenced in a study of radiotherapy plus CTLA-4 blockade in lung cancer listed by TCRdb under 2018. The method behind the library was the immunoSEQ multiplex PCR assay. TCRdb took over this immuneACCESS table, retaining in-frame rearrangements with V and J assigned. Such tables are incomplete; in checked studies, under half of the missing clones stem from an unresolved V gene, and the remainder is unexplained. Across this sample there are about 38,000 clones, with around three quarters seen only once. Jointly, the top ten make up less than 9% of the sample. The sequences come from peripheral blood, collected from a patient treated with radiotherapy plus ipilimumab. The receptors were sampled from a human donor with non-small cell lung cancer who had stable disease on radiotherapy plus ipilimumab.

This clone has only a few counts. J is TRBJ2-3 and V is TRBV7-7; the D is unclear. Per germline, CDR1 SSHAT and CDR2 FNYEAQ (reference sequence). The CDR3 extends over 15 amino acids. V lost 2 bases and J lost 2, with 11 bases in between. The CDR3 loop reads CASSLRSSPTDTQYF. The CDR3 coding sequence is TGTGCCAGCAGCTTACGATCTTCTCCCACAGATACGCAGTATTTT.

The chain uses TRBV4-1 and TRBJ2-1, with D possibly being TRBD1 or TRBD2 (6 bases each). V dropped 0 bases and J dropped 5 bases, with 20 bases sitting between them. CDR3 length: 18 amino acids. Germline-derived CDR1 and CDR2 are MGHRA and YSYEKL. The CDR3 spells CASSQDWGAPNQHNEQFF. Here the CDR3 DNA reads TGCGCCAGCAGCCAAGATTGGGGGGCGCCAAATCAACACAATGAGCAGTTCTTC.

J is TRBJ1-6 and V is TRBV4-1; perhaps TRBD1 as D (5 bases). Trimming shortened V by 1 base and J by 0 bases, and 13 bases separated the two germline ends. This CDR3 region has 18 residues. Germline CDR1 and CDR2: MGHRA and YSYEKL. CDR3 residues: CASSQVGGGFSYNSPLHF. The CDR3 nucleotides are TGCGCCAGCAGCCAAGTTGGCGGGGGATTCTCCTATAATTCACCCCTCCACTTT.

The sample holds a few counts of this clone. The chain joins TRBV6-5 to TRBJ2-1; D perhaps matches TRBD1 (5 bases). Germline CDR1 and CDR2: MNHEY and SVGAGI. CDR3 size: 14 residues. Trimming removed 7 bases from V and 4 bases from J, with 14 bases in between. As DNA, the CDR3 is TGTGCCAGCACTTCTGTCGACAGTTACAATGAGCAGTTCTTC. Translating it yields CASTSVDSYNEQFF.

The chain recombines TRBV28 with TRBJ1-5; TRBD1 matches 10 bases. V was clipped by 6 bases and J by 3 bases; unmatched bases: 8. This CDR3 is 16 amino acids long. CDR1 MDHEN and CDR2 SYDVKM come from the germline V gene. This CDR3 reads CASRPRTGGLNQPQHF. The CDR3 DNA sequence: TGTGCCAGCAGACCACGGACAGGGGGTCTCAATCAGCCCCAGCATTTT.

The count of this clone is one. This chain links TRBV10-3 with TRBJ1-4, with 9 bases aligning to TRBD1. CDR1 ENHRY and CDR2 SYGVKD come from the germline V gene. CDR3 size: 15 residues. Unmatched junction bases numbered 7, after V lost 0 bases and J lost 11 bases. CDR3 residues: CAISESTGQGEKLFF. CDR3 DNA: TGTGCCATCAGTGAGTCGACGGGACAGGGAGAGAAACTGTTTTTT.

The rearrangement joins TRBV2 to TRBJ2-7; perhaps TRBD2 as D (5 bases). With 3 bases removed from V and 8 bases from J, the gap between germline ends came to 17 bases. From germline, CDR1 is SNHLY and CDR2 FYNNEI. The CDR3 has 14 amino acids. This chain's CDR3 is CASSDLTEEVQQYF. CDR3 sequence (DNA): TGTGCCAGCAGTGACTTAACAGAGGAGGTACAGCAGTACTTC.

The chain links TRBV18 to TRBJ1-3, with 7 positions matching TRBD1. Germline CDR1 KGHSH, CDR2 LQKENI. There are 16 residues in the CDR3. V gave up 5 bases and J gave up 0 bases; unmatched junction bases: 7. The CDR3 DNA follows: TGTGCCAGCTCATCGACAGGGCCCAGCTCTGGAAACACCATATATTTT. It is translated as CASSSTGPSSGNTIYF.

The V call is TRBV30, the J call TRBJ2-3; no firm D call. Per germline, CDR1 GTSNPN and CDR2 SVGIG (reference sequence). This CDR3 has 13 residues. V shed 2 bases and J shed 3 bases, with 9 bases lying between them. The CDR3 sequence is CAWSRGATDTQYF. CDR3 nucleotide sequence: TGTGCCTGGAGTCGTGGTGCGACAGATACGCAGTATTTT.

This chain links TRBV6-5 with TRBJ1-1; a possible D gene is TRBD1 (5 bases). Trimming shortened V by 5 bases and J by 1 base, and 11 bases separated the two germline ends. Germline values: CDR1 MNHEY, CDR2 SVGAGI. CDR3 size: 14 residues. CDR3 region: CASSEEGPNTEAFF. The CDR3 nucleotides are TGTGCCAGCAGTGAAGAGGGACCGAACACTGAAGCTTTCTTT.

J is TRBJ1-5 and V is TRBV6-1, with TRBD1 identical over 8 bases. Per the germline V gene, CDR1 is MNHNS and CDR2 is SASEGT. J gave up 0 bases and V 4 bases, and 14 bases lay outside the gene matches. This CDR3 region has 19 residues. The CDR3 DNA sequence: TGTGCCAGCAGTGCTTACTCCGGGACAGGCACCCTTAGCAATCAGCCCCAGCATTTT. It codes for CASSAYSGTGTLSNQPQHF.